This entry lists 23 T cell receptor beta chains sequenced from one sample in a study of cytomegalovirus exposure and HLA in healthy donors. This PCR relied on a set of 60 Vbeta primers and 13 Jbeta primers. The protocol was immunoSEQ multiplex PCR, while the TCRdb copy is restricted to in-frame clones and leaves out a portion. The sample shows 150,000 to 200,000 clones, roughly four fifths of them seen only once. The sample comprised PBMCs. The receptor source for this set is a woman in her thirties in good health and CMV-seropositive.

This clone was found once. The rearrangement joins TRBV27 to TRBJ2-7; 9 bases match TRBD1. J lost 6 bases, V lost 2 bases, and 8 bases had no gene match. Germline V gene lookup returns CDR1 MNHEY and CDR2 SMNVEV (reference sequence). The CDR3 runs 15 residues. The CDR3 DNA is TGTGCCAGCAGTTTAAGGACAGGGGACCATTTCGAGCAGTACTTC. It translates to CASSLRTGDHFEQYF.

Remarks on this clone: The identical CDR3 is also encoded by other nucleotide sequences in the sample. The CDR3 DNA reads as TGTGCCAGCAGCCAAGGGGGAAATCAGCCCCAGCATTTT. Its protein product is CASSQGGNQPQHF. The chain recombines TRBV7-2 with TRBJ1-5; maybe TRBD1 (6 bases). This CDR3 spans 13 amino acids. V was shortened by 5 bases and J by 4 bases, with 9 bases between the two germline ends. Looked up from germline, CDR1 is SGHTA and CDR2 is FQGNSA.

V usage is TRBV4-1 and J usage is TRBJ2-2; the D is unclear. Trimming stripped 3 bases from V and 8 bases from J, with 10 bases between. The CDR3 totals 13 residues. Germline V CDR1 and CDR2: MGHRA, YSYEKL. The CDR3 spells CASSHGPLGELFF. The CDR3 DNA follows: TGCGCCAGCAGCCATGGCCCTTTGGGGGAGCTGTTTTTT.

The V gene is TRBV27, the J gene TRBJ2-1; D might be TRBD1 (6 bases). Between the trimmed V and J ends, which lost 5 bases and 7 bases, there was a span of 12 bases. The CDR3 covers 13 residues. Germline V gene data show CDR1 as MNHEY and CDR2 as SMNVEV (reference sequence). This CDR3 is CASSAGGLNEQFF. CDR3 coding DNA: TGTGCCAGCAGTGCTGGGGGCCTGAATGAGCAGTTCTTC.

The chain joins TRBV9 to TRBJ1-1, with TRBD1 identical over 9 bases. The CDR3 covers 15 residues. CDR1 is SGDLS and CDR2 is YYNGEE in the germline V gene. J lost 1 base, V lost 0 bases, and 1 base had no gene match. For the CDR3, the DNA is TGTGCCAGCAGCGTAGAGGACAGGGGGAACACTGAAGCTTTCTTT. This codes for CASSVEDRGNTEAFF.

The genes are TRBV7-2 and TRBJ2-5, with TRBD2 matching over 11 bases. This CDR3 spans 17 amino acids. V gave up 4 bases and J gave up 5 bases; unmatched junction bases: 12. Germline-derived CDR1 and CDR2 are SGHTA and FQGNSA. CDR3 sequence: CASSSTSGVYRGETQYF. The CDR3 DNA reads as TGTGCCAGCAGCTCGACTAGCGGGGTATACCGTGGGGAGACCCAGTACTTC.

The chain links TRBV19 to TRBJ1-3; a possible D gene is TRBD1 (6 bases). The germline gives CDR1 LNHDA, CDR2 SQIVND (reference sequence). Trimming stripped 8 bases from V and 0 bases from J, with 14 bases between. The CDR3 has 15 residues. Here the CDR3 reads CASESGDLSGNTIYF. The DNA of the CDR3 is TGTGCCAGTGAGTCAGGGGATCTCTCTGGAAACACCATATATTTT.

The V and J genes are TRBV6-6 and TRBJ2-3, with D maybe TRBD1 (5 bases). Trimming took 5 bases from V and 4 from J, leaving 10 bases between them. Germline-derived CDR1 and CDR2 are MNHNY and SVGAGI (reference sequence). The CDR3 consists of 13 residues. This CDR3 reads CASSGQGSDTQYF. CDR3 nucleotides: TGTGCCAGCAGTGGTCAGGGCTCAGATACGCAGTATTTT.

This clone was counted many times. The rearrangement links TRBV7-9 to TRBJ2-1; 14 bases agree with TRBD2. The CDR3 contains 17 residues. Germline CDR1 reads SEHNR; CDR2 reads FQNEAQ (reference sequence). V lost 1 base to trimming and J lost 12 bases; unmatched junction nucleotides: 11. CDR3 sequence reads: CASSLGGGLAGVKGQFF. As DNA, the CDR3 is TGTGCCAGCAGCTTAGGAGGGGGACTAGCGGGAGTAAAGGGGCAGTTCTTC.

The chain uses TRBV29-1 and TRBJ2-7, with D possibly matching TRBD2 (6 bases). The CDR3 is made up of 12 amino acids. Germline CDR1 and CDR2: SQVTM and ANQGSEA. V was trimmed by 8 bases and J by 6 bases, leaving 17 bases between them. CDR3 sequence (DNA): TGCAGCTTCTCCGGGGACTTCGGCGAGCAGTACTTC. Protein product: CSFSGDFGEQYF.

This clone was seen a handful of times. This rearrangement joins TRBV5-1 to TRBJ2-2, with 7 bases lining up with TRBD1. Germline-derived CDR1 and CDR2 are SGHRS and YFSETQ. Losses at the gene ends were 3 bases for V and 6 bases for J; bases not matched to a gene: 5. The CDR3 contains 14 residues. DNA of the CDR3: TGCGCCAGCAGCTCGACAGGGATCTCCGGGGAGCTGTTTTTT. Amino acid sequence: CASSSTGISGELFF.

The chain uses TRBV29-1 and TRBJ1-1; no clear D. Trimming removed 5 bases at V and 3 bases at J, with 13 bases between. Germline V lookup: CDR1 SQVTM, CDR2 ANQGSEA. CDR3 size: 13 residues. The CDR3 coding sequence is TGCAGCGTTAAGCCCCCGGAGGACACTGAAGCTTTCTTT. It yields the protein CSVKPPEDTEAFF.

This clone was seen only a few times. This chain connects TRBV6-1 to TRBJ1-1, with D maybe TRBD1 (5 bases). V was clipped by 7 bases and J by 4 bases, with 16 bases between them. CDR1 and CDR2 (germline): MNHNS, SASEGT. This CDR3 contains 14 residues. CDR3 sequence: CASTQGGAGTEAFF. In DNA form, the CDR3 reads TGTGCCAGCACCCAAGGAGGGGCGGGCACTGAAGCTTTCTTT.

This chain uses TRBV29-1 with TRBJ1-1; 7 bases align to TRBD1. Germline CDR1 reads SQVTM; CDR2 reads ANQGSEA. CDR3 length equals 12 residues. The CDR3 is CITGELGTEAFF. CDR3 coding DNA: TGCATCACAGGGGAGTTAGGAACTGAAGCTTTCTTT.

The rearrangement joins TRBV10-3 to TRBJ2-7, with 11 bases fitting TRBD2. Looked up from germline, CDR1 is ENHRY and CDR2 is SYGVKD. CDR3 length: 14 residues. V gave up 5 bases and J gave up 5 bases; unmatched junction bases: 5. As DNA, the CDR3 is TGTGCCATCAGTTCTAGCGGGAGGCGGCACGAGCAGTACTTC. Amino acids: CAISSSGRRHEQYF.

The chain joins TRBV19 to TRBJ1-5; 8 nucleotides agree with TRBD1. CDR3 length: 16 residues. The trim removed 2 bases at V and 7 bases at J, leaving 10 bases unmatched. CDR1 is LNHDA and CDR2 is SQIVND in the germline V gene (reference sequence). CDR3 in amino acids: CASSIIEGQGGQPQHF. In DNA, the CDR3 is TGTGCCAGTAGTATAATCGAAGGACAGGGAGGACAGCCCCAGCATTTT.

This chain uses TRBV5-4 with TRBJ1-2; 7 positions agree with TRBD1. V lost 3 bases to trimming and J lost 4 bases; unmatched junction nucleotides: 9. This CDR3 comprises 15 residues. CDR1 SGHNT and CDR2 YYREEE come from the germline V gene (reference sequence). The CDR3 spells CASSSLTGYGYGYTF. Here the CDR3 DNA reads TGTGCCAGCAGCTCGCTGACAGGGTATGGCTATGGCTACACCTTC.

Comments on this clone: Other DNA sequences of this sample code for an identical CDR3. V gene TRBV7-2 combines with J gene TRBJ1-4, with D possibly matching TRBD1 (6 bases). CDR1 and CDR2 (germline): SGHTA, FQGNSA. V was clipped by 5 bases and J by 7 bases, with 8 bases between them. This CDR3 is built from 12 residues. The CDR3, as DNA: TGTGCCAGCAGCCCACAGGGTGAAAAACTGTTTTTT. This encodes CASSPQGEKLFF. Together with reference TRBV7-2 and TRBJ1-4, the CDR3 gives the full variable domain: GAGVSQSPSNKVTEKGKDVELRCDPISGHTALYWYRQSLGQGLEFLIYFQGNSAPDKSGLPSDRFSAERTGGSVSTLTIQRTQQEDSAVYLCASSPQGEKLFFGSGTQLSVL.

This sequence joins TRBV9 and TRBJ2-6; 8 positions agree with TRBD1. V trimming: 4 bases; J trimming: 1 base; junction bases outside the gene matches: 10. In germline, CDR1 is SGDLS, CDR2 YYNGEE. The CDR3 contains 18 residues. CDR3 region: CASSRYPGQVSGANVLTF. For the CDR3, the DNA is TGTGCCAGCAGCAGATATCCGGGACAGGTTTCTGGGGCCAACGTCCTGACTTTC.

The gene calls are TRBV9 and TRBJ2-1, with D uncertain. V was clipped by 0 bases and J by 4 bases, with 8 bases between them. Germline assignment: CDR1 SGDLS and CDR2 YYNGEE. The CDR3 has 14 residues. The CDR3 loop reads CASSVGGQYNEQFF. The CDR3 DNA is TGTGCCAGCAGCGTAGGTGGCCAATACAATGAGCAGTTCTTC.

This clone has more than one count but fewer than ten. The V call is TRBV30, the J call TRBJ2-5, with D tentatively TRBD1 (6 bases). V shed 5 bases and J shed 5 bases, with 15 bases lying between them. The CDR3 contains 13 residues. Germline V CDR1 and CDR2: GTSNPN, SVGIG (reference sequence). The DNA of the CDR3 is TGTGCCTGGGGCCTTGGGGGCGGCGAGACCCAGTACTTC. Residues: CAWGLGGGETQYF.

A few counts support this clone. The genes are TRBV7-9 and TRBJ2-1, with TRBD2 identical over 9 bases. Germline V CDR1 and CDR2: SEHNR, FQNEAQ (reference sequence). This CDR3 is built from 15 residues. V was pared by 3 bases and J by 7 bases, with 7 bases of the junction left unmatched. The CDR3 DNA sequence: TGTGCCAGCAGCTTTGCGGGAGGGGGGGGGAATGAGCAGTTCTTC. Translated: CASSFAGGGGNEQFF.

The rearrangement joins TRBV5-4 to TRBJ2-1; D unresolved. Germline assignment: CDR1 SGHNT and CDR2 YYREEE (reference sequence). V lost 0 bases to trimming and J lost 0 bases, with 7 bases between them. This CDR3 contains 15 residues. The CDR3 DNA is TGTGCCAGCAGCTTGGACAGTACCTCCTACAATGAGCAGTTCTTC. It specifies CASSLDSTSYNEQFF.